This T cell receptor beta chain was obtained from a study of cytomegalovirus exposure and HLA in healthy donors (dated by TCRdb to between 2016 and 2019). For context, the study as a whole: An earlier analysis of roughly 630 of the donors reported more than 250 Gb of sequence data and 117 million unique TCR beta sequences from some 180 million T cells. An early release covering about 600 HLA-typed donors comprised 250 to 350 gigabases of sequencing data and 65 million to 100 million unique TCR sequences. The genetic ancestry cluster associated with self-reported Caucasian donors included 81% of the roughly 400 genotyped donors. The study aimed to test whether cataloging public T cell receptors could reveal signatures of past pathogen exposure. The study used immunosequencing to profile the T cell repertoires of approximately 640 subjects and linked those repertoires to cytomegalovirus serostatus. A separate validation cohort of 90 to 150 different subjects was used in addition to the 666-subject first cohort. To predict cytomegalovirus infection status, the study brought together high-throughput TCR immunosequencing, statistical association of individual TCRs with disease status, and machine learning. In a later analysis, previously published TCR beta repertoires from roughly 710 donors were re-analyzed and high-resolution HLA genotyping was added so that TCR occurrence patterns could be studied. Rather than drawing on any new phenotypic data, the later analysis identified candidate immune exposures from TCR beta sequences and the way those sequences occurred across donors. An earlier analysis of some 500 of the donors applied high-throughput TCR beta sequencing to assess whether each TCR beta V gene segment acted as functional or pseudogenic. Donor age, sex, ethnicity and CMV serostatus were collected together with the repertoire data. A later genetic analysis used genome-wide SNP genotypes for 398 of the 666 donors, treating that subset as a discovery cohort. Every repertoire in the discovery cohort had been generated on one and the same sequencing platform. Both class I and class II loci were covered by HLA typing, at four-digit resolution. The number of donors typed differed by locus, with 629-630 for A, B, C, DRB1 and DQB1, over 500 for DQA1, 606 for DPA1, and about 450 for DPB1. A handful of DR-DQ haplotypes were handled as single units for association and clustering because linkage in the cohort was strong. Across approximately 420 genotyped donors of the cohort, an average of about 240,000 unique TCR beta nucleotide sequences per donor were sequenced, and roughly 18% of those sequences were non-productive. Findings and caveats that apply to the study as a whole: The authors suggested that the approach could potentially be generalized to other disease states and immunological phenotypes. V-gene and J-gene trimming of TCR beta chains was associated with a missense DCLRE1C variant in a later genetic analysis, and the association was replicated in an independent cohort. The presence/absence analyses assumed that sequencing depth was roughly uniform across donors, and that assumption may not be true. Compared with equally common non-associated chains, HLA-associated TCR beta chains in a later analysis were more clonally expanded and had lower generation probabilities. While some public TCRs were present in many individuals, most TCR sequences turned up only very rarely across donors. The sequencing pipeline was judged likely to have produced a cluster of highly shared sequence variants as a technical artifact. In the study, around 160 TCR beta chains were listed as associated with cytomegalovirus. Linkage disequilibrium might explain the correlated functional status among segregating V segments, but an unknown experimental factor could not be excluded. Most CMV-associated TCR beta chains appeared to be HLA-restricted in a later analysis, and the HLA associations seemed to be driven largely by CMV exposure. Compared with the 666-donor mean, donors in an Asian-associated ancestry cluster had fewer N-insertions in productive TCRs, according to a later genetic analysis. In both the original and validation cohorts, the classifier was reported to diagnose cytomegalovirus status with high specificity and sensitivity. Three of the identified cytomegalovirus-associated TCR beta chains were confirmed in vitro to be specific for cytomegalovirus antigens. Because counts were too low, more than 15 rarely observed V segments, including chromosome 9 orphons, were left out of the earlier analysis of about 500 of the donors. Broadly in line with IMGT annotations, most TCR beta V segments showed up in productive rearrangements about 87% or about 30% of the time in an earlier analysis of approximately 640 of the donors. Because some donors lacked HLA typing at each locus, the association tests relied only on the typed subset. Some IMGT-functional V segments, including TRBV6-2 and TRBV6-3, could not be told apart with the 87-base-pair reads, so those segments were excluded. When HLA alleles, especially DR and DQ, strongly co-occurred, attributing TCR associations to individual alleles was difficult. In this cohort, only TCR beta chains were sequenced, and detectable features were limited by the absence of alpha or paired-chain data. A later analysis reported that several top co-occurrence clusters appeared linked to parvovirus B19, influenza, CMV and Epstein-Barr virus. CMV serostatus was the only immune exposure information available for the cohort. In a later analysis, TCR association rates were found to vary across HLA loci, with the most associated TCRs seen for DRB1 alleles and the fewest for HLA-C alleles. A further reported finding was that TCR beta sequences accurately predicted the HLA-A and HLA-B alleles for most subjects in the first cohort. A later analysis associated about 16,000 TCR beta sequences with specific HLA alleles at a false discovery rate of 0.05.

Library generation was performed with the immunoSEQ multiplex PCR assay. The multiplex PCR relied on a mix of 60 forward primers for TCR Vbeta segments and 13 reverse primers for TCR Jbeta segments. The CDR3 region of rearranged TCR beta genes was amplified from genomic DNA with a multiplex PCR assay. On the Illumina HiSeq System, the amplified TCR beta libraries were sequenced as 87-base-pair reads. The authors' analysis ran thus. In a later analysis, about 80 million unique TCR beta chains were counted across the 500 to 850 repertoires, and roughly 10 million of these chains were shared by at least two donors. Raw reads were error-corrected and collapsed into unique sequences by a nearest-neighbor algorithm in which closely related sequences were merged to remove PCR and sequencing errors. CDR3 sequences were aligned to IMGT reference sequences to assign V, D and J gene segments. For a sequence to be retained, a match of at least six nucleotides to both a V gene segment and a J gene segment was required. Rearrangements were called productive when the CDR3 lacked stop codons and stayed in frame with V and J; all others were non-productive. CDR3 was defined by IMGT convention, running from the second conserved V-encoded cysteine to the conserved J-encoded phenylalanine. The earlier analysis of roughly 590 of the donors excluded sequences that lacked an unambiguous match to a single V gene segment. An earlier analysis of several hundred of the donors classified V segments as functional when productive rearrangements were above 56.7% and as segregating when the standard deviation between donors was above 5%. A statistical classification framework was developed to diagnose cytomegalovirus status using the catalog of TCR beta chain sequences. In a later analysis, V and J genes were assigned by comparing TCR nucleotide sequences against IMGT/GENE-DB human TR gene sequences. A later analysis assigned CDR3 sequences and most-parsimonious VDJ recombination scenarios with the TCRdist pipeline. A later analysis defined each TCR beta chain by its CDR3 amino acid sequence plus V-gene family, and excluded reads lacking a unique V-gene family. As a way to deal with suspected cross-contamination and a sequencing artifact, a later analysis dropped hundreds of nucleotide sequences that were highly shared and had low generation probability. A later analysis calculated a clonal expansion index for each public chain from normalized within-repertoire ranks of inferred template counts. In a later analysis, generation probabilities were computed using a VDJ recombination model fitted to out-of-frame rearrangements, and the results were checked against IGoR. Hypergeometric tests were used in a later analysis to score TCR-TCR, TCR-HLA and TCR-CMV co-occurrence, with a repertoire-size bias correction applied to the TCR pairs. In a later analysis, false discovery rates were estimated by permuting HLA or CMV assignments 20 times. A later analysis grouped co-occurring TCRs with DBSCAN, adding TCRdist sequence similarity when clustering within HLA-allele-positive subsets. Repertoires with fewer than 30,000 or more than 120,000 public chains were left out of co-occurrence clustering, as were roughly five repertoires with anomalous nucleotide sharing. TCRdb obtained this table from immuneACCESS and retained in-frame rearrangements with V and J assigned. These tables miss some clones; where compared with another copy, unresolved V genes account for less than half of the shortfall, and the remainder is unexplained. V, J and clone size are those of that table, while D and trimming were read from the DNA. Across this sample there are some 85,000 clones, with around 85% seen only once. The ten largest make up roughly 2.4% of the sample.

The CDR3 runs 12 residues from the cysteine to the phenylalanine. The read is trimmed to its CDR3 DNA, 36 bases read in frame from base 1. CDR1 and CDR2, per the germline V gene, are SGHDT and YYEEEE. V is pared back by 2 bases and J by 4 bases, with 7 bases lying between the germline termini. The cohort was made up of 650 to 700 healthy bone marrow donors. Cohort members were all nominally healthy when sampled, although unrecorded immune exposures were likely present. The donor was CMV seronegative and was included in the group of around 320 seronegative cohort members. A peripheral blood sample was provided by each donor, and peripheral blood mononuclear cells were used for TCR beta sequencing. Genomic DNA extraction from the blood cell samples was performed with the Qiagen DNeasy Blood Extraction Kit. To note about this clone: Its target antigen remains unknown. No base quality information exists; no much larger clone differs at one position.

The sample consisted of PBMCs. The TCR originated in a woman aged 45 to 65 in good health and CMV-seronegative. Recombination connected TRBV5-6 to TRBJ2-7; a tentative D match to TRBD2 spans 6 bases. The DNA reads TGTGCCAGCAGCTTAGGACTATACGAGCAGTACTTC. Translated, this is CASSLGLYEQYF.